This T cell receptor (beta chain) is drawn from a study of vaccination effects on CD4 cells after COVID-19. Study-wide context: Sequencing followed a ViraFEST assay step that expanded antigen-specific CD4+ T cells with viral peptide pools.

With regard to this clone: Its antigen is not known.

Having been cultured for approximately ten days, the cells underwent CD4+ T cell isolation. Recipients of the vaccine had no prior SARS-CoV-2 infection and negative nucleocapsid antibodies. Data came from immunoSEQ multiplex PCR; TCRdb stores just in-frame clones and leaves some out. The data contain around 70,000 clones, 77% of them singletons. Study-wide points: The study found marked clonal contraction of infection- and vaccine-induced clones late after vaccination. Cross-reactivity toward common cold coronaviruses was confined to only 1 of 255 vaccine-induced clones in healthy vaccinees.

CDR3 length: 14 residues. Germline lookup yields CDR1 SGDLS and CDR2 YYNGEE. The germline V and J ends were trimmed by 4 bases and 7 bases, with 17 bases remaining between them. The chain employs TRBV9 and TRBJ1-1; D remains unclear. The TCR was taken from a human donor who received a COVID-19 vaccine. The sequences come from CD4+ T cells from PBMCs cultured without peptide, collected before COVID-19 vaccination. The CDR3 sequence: CASSPTGLPLEAFF. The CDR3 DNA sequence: TGTGCCAGCAGCCCCACCGGGCTTCCCCTTGAAGCTTTCTTT.